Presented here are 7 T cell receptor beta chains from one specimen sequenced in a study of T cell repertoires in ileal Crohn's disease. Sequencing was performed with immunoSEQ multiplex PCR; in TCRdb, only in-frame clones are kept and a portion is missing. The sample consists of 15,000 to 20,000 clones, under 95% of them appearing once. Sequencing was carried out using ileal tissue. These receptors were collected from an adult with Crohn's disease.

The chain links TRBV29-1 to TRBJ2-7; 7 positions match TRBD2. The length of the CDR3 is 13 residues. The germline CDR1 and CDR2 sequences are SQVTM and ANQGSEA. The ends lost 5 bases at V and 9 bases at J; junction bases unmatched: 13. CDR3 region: CSVTRGNWGGQYF. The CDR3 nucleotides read TGCAGCGTTACGAGGGGAAATTGGGGGGGGCAGTACTTC.

CDR3 in amino acids: CASSVAPQGAKGGELFF. The CDR3 coding sequence is TGTGCCAGCAGCGTAGCCCCACAGGGGGCTAAGGGCGGGGAGCTGTTTTTT. The rearrangement links TRBV9 to TRBJ2-2; TRBD1 aligns across 9 bases. Germline V gene sequence: CDR1 SGDLS, CDR2 YYNGEE. This CDR3 has 17 amino acids. The V and J ends lost 0 bases and 7 bases, in that order; junction bases with no gene match: 10.

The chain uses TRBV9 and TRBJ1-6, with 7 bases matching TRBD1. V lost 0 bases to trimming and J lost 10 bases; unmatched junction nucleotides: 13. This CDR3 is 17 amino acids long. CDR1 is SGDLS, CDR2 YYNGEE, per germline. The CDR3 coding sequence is TGTGCCAGCAGCGTAGCCATCAATGACAGGGACTGGTCACCCCTCCACTTT. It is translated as CASSVAINDRDWSPLHF.

The CDR3 bases are TGTGCCATCAATGGGGGGACTGGTTATACGCAGTATTTT. This translates into CAINGGTGYTQYF. The chain employs TRBV10-3 and TRBJ2-3; tentative D call: TRBD2 (6 bases). Trimming removed 7 bases from V and 7 bases from J, with 15 bases in between. Germline V gene sequence: CDR1 ENHRY, CDR2 SYGVKD. The CDR3 has 13 residues.

This CDR3 reads CASSTGTGVYGYTF. The CDR3 bases are TGCGCCAGCAGTACCGGGACAGGAGTCTATGGCTACACCTTC. V usage is TRBV10-2 and J usage is TRBJ1-2; 8 positions match TRBD1. V dropped 5 bases and J dropped 4; count of bases not matched to a gene: 6. The CDR3 length is 14 residues. CDR1 is WSHSY, CDR2 SAAADI, per germline.

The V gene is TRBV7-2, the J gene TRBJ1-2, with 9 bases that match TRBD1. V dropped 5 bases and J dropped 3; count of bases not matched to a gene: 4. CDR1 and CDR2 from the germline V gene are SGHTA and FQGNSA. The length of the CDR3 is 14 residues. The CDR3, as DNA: TGTGCCAGCAGCCCGGACAGGGGTGACTATGGCTACACCTTC. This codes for CASSPDRGDYGYTF.

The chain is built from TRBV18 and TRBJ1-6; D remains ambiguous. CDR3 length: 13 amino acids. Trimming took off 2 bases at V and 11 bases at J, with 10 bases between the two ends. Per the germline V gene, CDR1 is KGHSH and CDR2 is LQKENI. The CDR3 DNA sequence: TGTGCCAGCTCACCATCCAAAGAGACACCCCTCCACTTT. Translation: CASSPSKETPLHF. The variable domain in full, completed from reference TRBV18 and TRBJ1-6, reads NAGVMQNPRHLVRRRGQEARLRCSPMKGHSHVYWYRQLPEEGLKFMVYLQKENIIDESGMPKERFSAEFPKEGPSILRIQQVVRGDSAAYFCASSPSKETPLHFGNGTRLTVT.